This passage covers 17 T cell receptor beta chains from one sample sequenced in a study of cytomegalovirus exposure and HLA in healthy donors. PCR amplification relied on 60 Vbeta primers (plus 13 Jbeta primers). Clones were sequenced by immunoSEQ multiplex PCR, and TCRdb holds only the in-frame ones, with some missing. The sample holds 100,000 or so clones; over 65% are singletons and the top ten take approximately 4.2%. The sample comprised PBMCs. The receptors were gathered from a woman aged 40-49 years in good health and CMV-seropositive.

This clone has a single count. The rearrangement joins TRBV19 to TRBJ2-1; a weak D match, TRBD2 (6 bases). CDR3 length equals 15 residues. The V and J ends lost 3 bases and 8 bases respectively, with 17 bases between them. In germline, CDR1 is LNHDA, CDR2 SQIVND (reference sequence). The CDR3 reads CASSIGRDSSHEQFF. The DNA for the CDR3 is TGTGCCAGTAGTATTGGTCGGGACTCCTCGCATGAGCAGTTCTTC.

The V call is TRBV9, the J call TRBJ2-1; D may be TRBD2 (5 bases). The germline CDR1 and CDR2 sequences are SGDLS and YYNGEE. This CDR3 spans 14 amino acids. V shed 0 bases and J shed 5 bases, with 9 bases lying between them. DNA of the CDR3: TGTGCCAGCAGCGTAGCTACTAGTAACAATGAGCAGTTCTTC. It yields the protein CASSVATSNNEQFF.

CDR3 bases: TGCGCCAGCAGCCAAGTCTTAGGCTCGATGCGGGGAAACACCATATATTTT. This translates into CASSQVLGSMRGNTIYF. The chain couples TRBV4-1 to TRBJ1-3; D gene ambiguous. Germline assignment: CDR1 MGHRA and CDR2 YSYEKL. The V gene lost 1 base and the J gene lost 4 bases, with 17 bases spanning the gap. This CDR3 contains 17 residues.

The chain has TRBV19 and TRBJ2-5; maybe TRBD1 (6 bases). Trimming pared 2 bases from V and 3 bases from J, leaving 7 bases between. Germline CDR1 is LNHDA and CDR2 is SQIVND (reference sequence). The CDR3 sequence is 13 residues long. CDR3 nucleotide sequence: TGTGCCAGTAGTATACACAGGGAAGAGACCCAGTACTTC. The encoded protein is CASSIHREETQYF.

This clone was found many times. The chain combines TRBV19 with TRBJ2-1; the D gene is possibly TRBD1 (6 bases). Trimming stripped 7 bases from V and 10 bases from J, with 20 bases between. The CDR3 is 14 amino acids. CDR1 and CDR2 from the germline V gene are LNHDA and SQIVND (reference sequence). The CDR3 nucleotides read TGTGCCAGTATCGCGACGTCAGGGGCTGGGGAGCAGTTCTTC. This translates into CASIATSGAGEQFF.

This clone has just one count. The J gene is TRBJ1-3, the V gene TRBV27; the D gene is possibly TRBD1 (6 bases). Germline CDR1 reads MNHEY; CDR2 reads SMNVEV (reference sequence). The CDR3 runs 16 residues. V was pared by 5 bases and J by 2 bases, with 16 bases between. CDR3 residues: CASSQRFQGTGNTIYF. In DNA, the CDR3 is TGTGCCAGCAGTCAACGCTTTCAGGGGACTGGAAACACCATATATTTT.

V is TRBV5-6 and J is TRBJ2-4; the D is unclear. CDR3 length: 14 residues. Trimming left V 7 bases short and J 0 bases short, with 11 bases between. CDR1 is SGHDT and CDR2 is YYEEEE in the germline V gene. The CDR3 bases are TGTGCCAGCGGTCCTAGAGTAGCCAAAAACATTCAGTACTTC. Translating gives CASGPRVAKNIQYF.

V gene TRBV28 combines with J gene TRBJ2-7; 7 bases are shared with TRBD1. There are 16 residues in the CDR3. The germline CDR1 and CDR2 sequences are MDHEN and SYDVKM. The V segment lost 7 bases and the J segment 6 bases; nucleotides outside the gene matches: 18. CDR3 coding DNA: TGTGCCAGCAAAGGTCCCGACAGGGTGAATAACGGCGAGCAGTACTTC. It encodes CASKGPDRVNNGEQYF.

The CDR3 sequence is CAIRQVMSSGNTIYF. CDR3 DNA: TGTGCCATCAGACAGGTCATGAGCTCTGGAAACACCATATATTTT. The J gene is TRBJ1-3, the V gene TRBV10-3; perhaps TRBD1 as D (5 bases). Trimming left V 6 bases short and J 0 bases short, with 12 bases between. Germline CDR1 ENHRY, CDR2 SYGVKD. The CDR3 consists of 15 residues.

In DNA, the CDR3 is TGTGCCAGCAGTTACGGGACTAACCAAGAGACCCAGTACTTC. This encodes CASSYGTNQETQYF. This chain links TRBV6-5 with TRBJ2-5, with 7 bases aligning to TRBD2. CDR3 length: 14 residues. Unmatched junction bases numbered 0, after V lost 2 bases and J lost 0 bases. CDR1 is MNHEY and CDR2 is SVGAGI in the germline V gene.

The CDR3 DNA reads TGTGCCAGCAGTGGAACCCAAACTAGCGGGAGCTCCTACAATGAGCAGTTCTTC. It translates to CASSGTQTSGSSYNEQFF. The chain couples TRBV2 to TRBJ2-1; 11 nucleotides line up with TRBD2. The CDR3 loop spans 18 amino acids. Trimming at V came to 4 bases and at J to 0 bases, leaving 8 bases not matched to a gene. Germline values: CDR1 SNHLY, CDR2 FYNNEI.

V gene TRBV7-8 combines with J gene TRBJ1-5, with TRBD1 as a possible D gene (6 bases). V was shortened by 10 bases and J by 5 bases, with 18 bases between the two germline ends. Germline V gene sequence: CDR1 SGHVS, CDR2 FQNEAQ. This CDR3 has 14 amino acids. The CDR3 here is CATTRQVSDQPQHF. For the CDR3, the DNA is TGTGCCACAACCCGACAGGTATCCGATCAGCCCCAGCATTTT.

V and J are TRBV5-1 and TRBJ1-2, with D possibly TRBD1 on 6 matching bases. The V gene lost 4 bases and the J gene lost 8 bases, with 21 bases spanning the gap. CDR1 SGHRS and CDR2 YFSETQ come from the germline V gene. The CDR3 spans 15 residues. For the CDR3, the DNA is TGCGCCAGCAGCCAGGTGACAGGCGACTTAAGGGGCTACACCTTC. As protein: CASSQVTGDLRGYTF. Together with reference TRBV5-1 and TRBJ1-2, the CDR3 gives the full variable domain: KAGVTQTPRYLIKTRGQQVTLSCSPISGHRSVSWYQQTPGQGLQFLFEYFSETQRNKGNFPGRFSGRQFSNSRSEMNVSTLELGDSALYLCASSQVTGDLRGYTFGSGTRLTVV.

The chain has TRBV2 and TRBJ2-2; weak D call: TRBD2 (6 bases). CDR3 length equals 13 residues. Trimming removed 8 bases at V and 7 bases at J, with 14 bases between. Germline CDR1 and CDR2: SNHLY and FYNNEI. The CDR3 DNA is TGTGCCAGCTGGCGGGAAGGGAACGGGGAGCTGTTTTTT. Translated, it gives CASWREGNGELFF.

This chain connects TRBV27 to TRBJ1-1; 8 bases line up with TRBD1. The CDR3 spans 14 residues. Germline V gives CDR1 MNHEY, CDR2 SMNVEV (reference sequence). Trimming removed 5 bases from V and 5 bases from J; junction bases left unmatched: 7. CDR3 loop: CASSLDRGITEAFF. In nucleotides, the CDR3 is TGTGCCAGCAGTCTCGACAGGGGTATAACTGAAGCTTTCTTT.

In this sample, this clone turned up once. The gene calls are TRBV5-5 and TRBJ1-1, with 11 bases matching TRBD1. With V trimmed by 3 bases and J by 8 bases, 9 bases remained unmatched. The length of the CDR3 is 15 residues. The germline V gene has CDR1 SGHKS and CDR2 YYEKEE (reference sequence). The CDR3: CASSSPGQGAREAFF. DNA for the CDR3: TGTGCCAGCAGCTCCCCCGGACAGGGGGCTCGGGAAGCTTTCTTT.

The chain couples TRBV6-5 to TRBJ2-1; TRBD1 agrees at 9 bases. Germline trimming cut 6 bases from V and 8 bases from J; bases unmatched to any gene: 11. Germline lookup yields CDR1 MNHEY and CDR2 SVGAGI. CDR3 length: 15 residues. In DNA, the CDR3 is TGTGCCAGCAGGGCTATGACAGGGGGGTTCGATGAGCAGTTCTTC. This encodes CASRAMTGGFDEQFF.